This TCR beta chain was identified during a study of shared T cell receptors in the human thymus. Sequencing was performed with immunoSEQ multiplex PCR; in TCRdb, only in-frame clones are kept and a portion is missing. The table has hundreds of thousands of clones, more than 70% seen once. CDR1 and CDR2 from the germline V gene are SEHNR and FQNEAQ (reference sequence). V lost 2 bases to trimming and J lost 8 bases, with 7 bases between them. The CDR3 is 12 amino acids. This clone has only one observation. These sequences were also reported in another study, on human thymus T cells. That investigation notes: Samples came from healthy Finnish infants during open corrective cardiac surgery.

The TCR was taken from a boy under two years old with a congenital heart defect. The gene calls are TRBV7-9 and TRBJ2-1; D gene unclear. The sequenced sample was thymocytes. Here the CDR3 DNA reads TGTGCCAGCAGCTTAAGCAGCGATGAGCAGTTCTTC. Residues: CASSLSSDEQFF.